These T cell receptor beta chains were read from a single sample in a study of CD8+ T cells in alopecia areata. Some clones are missing from TCRdb's copy, which holds only in-frame ones; the method was immunoSEQ multiplex PCR. The table shows hundreds of thousands of clones, with 60% occurring only once. The input for sequencing was CD4+ T cells sorted from blood, taken at week 52, from a patient treated with tofacitinib. Source of these receptors: a human donor with alopecia areata. CDR3s include the opening cysteine and the closing phenylalanine or tryptophan. A D gene is named only where the DNA matches it firmly. Size values are once, few and many counts, or a class for expanded clones, and some rows have none.

d_gene	abundance	v_gene	j_gene	len	CDR3aa	CDR3nt
.	few	TRBV6-1	TRBJ1-5	13	CASTEGSHQPQHF	TGTGCCAGCACGGAGGGGTCCCATCAGCCCCAGCATTTT
.	once	TRBV30	TRBJ2-7	11	CALGIAYEQYF	TGTGCCCTCGGGATCGCCTACGAGCAGTACTTC
.	few	TRBV9	TRBJ1-4	14	CASSVGGLEEKLFF	TGTGCCAGCAGCGTAGGAGGGCTCGAAGAAAAACTGTTTTTT
.	few	TRBV5-6	TRBJ2-1	13	CASSLGTYNEQFF	TGTGCCAGCAGCTTGGGGACCTACAATGAGCAGTTCTTC
.	.	TRBV25-1	TRBJ1-3	14	CASSNNRLSDTIYF	TGTGCCAGCAGTAACAATCGTTTGTCGGACACCATATATTTT
.	.	TRBV30	TRBJ1-5	14	CAWSLTATNQPQHF	TGTGCCTGGTCCCTAACGGCAACTAATCAGCCCCAGCATTTT
.	.	TRBV7-2	TRBJ1-1	15	CASSLLGGLNTEAFF	TGTGCCAGCAGCCTGCTCGGGGGGCTGAACACTGAAGCTTTCTTT
.	.	TRBV7-2	TRBJ2-7	16	CASSLALGTKSYEQYF	TGTGCCAGCAGCTTAGCGCTCGGGACAAAATCCTACGAGCAGTACTTC
.	few	TRBV5-1	TRBJ2-6	16	CASSSRQGTGANVLTF	TGCGCCAGCAGCTCCCGTCAGGGAACTGGGGCCAACGTCCTGACTTTC
.	.	TRBV9	TRBJ2-5	13	CASSPPRGETQYF	TGTGCCAGCAGCCCTCCGAGGGGTGAGACCCAGTACTTC
TRBD1	.	TRBV30	TRBJ1-5	14	CAWTDRGSNQPQHF	TGTGCCTGGACTGACAGGGGAAGCAATCAGCCCCAGCATTTT
.	.	TRBV30	TRBJ2-2	14	CAWKTGQDTGELFF	TGTGCCTGGAAGACAGGCCAGGACACCGGGGAGCTGTTTTTT
.	few	TRBV4-1	TRBJ2-7	12	CASSGRPNEQYF	TGCGCCAGCAGCGGAAGGCCTAACGAGCAGTACTTC
.	few	TRBV6-5	TRBJ1-1	13	CASSEDGNTEAFF	TGTGCCAGCAGTGAAGACGGGAACACTGAAGCTTTCTTT
TRBD1	.	TRBV29-1	TRBJ2-7	15	CSVTPTGTGNYEQYF	TGCAGCGTCACCCCTACCGGGACAGGGAACTACGAGCAGTACTTC
TRBD1	.	TRBV6-6	TRBJ1-2	14	CASIPGQGALGYTF	TGTGCCAGCATCCCGGGACAGGGGGCGCTGGGCTACACCTTC
.	few	TRBV10-3	TRBJ1-2	11	CAISDRDGYTF	TGTGCCATCAGTGATCGGGATGGCTACACCTTC
.	.	TRBV4-3	TRBJ1-1	14	CASSHTGTYTEAFF	TGCGCCAGCAGCCATACAGGGACGTACACTGAAGCTTTCTTT
.	few	TRBV29-1	TRBJ2-7	11	CSVGSGYEQYF	TGCAGCGTTGGGTCAGGCTACGAGCAGTACTTC
TRBD1	few	TRBV2	TRBJ1-5	15	CASSHDRETSQPQHF	TGTGCCAGCAGCCACGACAGGGAAACAAGTCAGCCCCAGCATTTT
.	few	TRBV2	TRBJ1-2	12	CASSGRTYGYTF	TGTGCCAGCAGTGGACGTACTTATGGCTACACCTTC
.	many	TRBV29-1	TRBJ2-3	13	CSVDRGALDTQYF	TGCAGCGTTGATAGGGGGGCGTTGGATACGCAGTATTTT
.	few	TRBV10-3	TRBJ2-3	15	CAISEFLAGPDTQYF	TGTGCCATCAGTGAGTTCCTGGCCGGGCCTGATACGCAGTATTTT
.	few	TRBV30	TRBJ1-1	11	CAWRDSYEAFF	TGTGCCTGGAGAGACAGCTATGAAGCTTTCTTT
.	.	TRBV7-8	TRBJ1-1	11	CASSLITEAFF	TGTGCCAGCAGCTTAATCACTGAAGCTTTCTTT
.	few	TRBV10-3	TRBJ2-7	14	CAIRAGGGPYEQYF	TGTGCCATCAGGGCAGGGGGGGGACCCTACGAGCAGTACTTC
.	.	TRBV29-1	TRBJ2-7	15	CSVEERARGRDEQYF	TGCAGCGTTGAAGAAAGGGCCAGGGGACGCGACGAGCAGTACTTC
.	few	TRBV15	TRBJ1-2	15	CATSRDRKTGYGYTF	TGTGCCACCAGCAGAGACAGGAAAACGGGCTATGGCTACACCTTC
.	.	TRBV5-4	TRBJ2-7	12	CASSLSSNEQYF	TGTGCCAGCAGCTTATCAAGCAACGAGCAGTACTTC
.	.	TRBV7-9	TRBJ2-7	15	CASSTYRDNSYEQYF	TGTGCCAGCAGCACTTACCGGGACAACTCCTACGAGCAGTACTTC
.	.	TRBV7-6	TRBJ2-1	13	CASSLRPPNEQFF	TGTGCCAGCAGCTTAAGGCCGCCCAATGAGCAGTTCTTC
TRBD1	.	TRBV30	TRBJ2-5	15	CAWSVTGRGRETQYF	TGTGCCTGGAGTGTAACGGGCAGGGGGCGAGAGACCCAGTACTTC
.	.	TRBV4-1	TRBJ2-1	16	CASSQVELISYNEQFF	TGCGCCAGCAGCCAAGTAGAACTGATCTCCTACAATGAGCAGTTCTTC
TRBD2	.	TRBV19	TRBJ2-2	18	CASMAGLAGASNTGELFF	TGTGCCAGTATGGCCGGACTAGCGGGGGCCTCGAACACCGGGGAGCTGTTTTTT
.	.	TRBV20-1	TRBJ2-5	10	CSATRETQYF	TGCAGTGCTACCCGAGAGACCCAGTACTTC
.	.	TRBV30	TRBJ1-1	11	CAWRPNWGAFF	TGTGCCTGGCGACCTAACTGGGGAGCTTTCTTT
.	.	TRBV30	TRBJ2-2	14	CAWSVMGGIGELFF	TGTGCCTGGAGTGTAATGGGGGGCATCGGGGAGCTGTTTTTT
.	.	TRBV2	TRBJ1-5	14	CASSDGGGAQPQHF	TGTGCCAGCAGTGATGGAGGGGGAGCTCAGCCCCAGCATTTT
.	few	TRBV14	TRBJ2-5	17	CASSQGVSGTPKETQYF	TGTGCCAGCAGCCAAGGAGTATCCGGGACACCAAAAGAGACCCAGTACTTC
TRBD2	few	TRBV4-3	TRBJ2-1	16	CASSRSGLAGGNEQFF	TGCGCCAGCAGCCGGTCGGGACTAGCGGGGGGGAATGAGCAGTTCTTC
.	.	TRBV5-1	TRBJ2-7	13	CASSLVPSGEQYF	TGCGCCAGCAGCTTGGTCCCCTCCGGCGAGCAGTACTTC
.	.	TRBV29-1	TRBJ2-5	13	CSVENRNPETQYF	TGCAGCGTTGAAAACCGGAACCCGGAGACCCAGTACTTC